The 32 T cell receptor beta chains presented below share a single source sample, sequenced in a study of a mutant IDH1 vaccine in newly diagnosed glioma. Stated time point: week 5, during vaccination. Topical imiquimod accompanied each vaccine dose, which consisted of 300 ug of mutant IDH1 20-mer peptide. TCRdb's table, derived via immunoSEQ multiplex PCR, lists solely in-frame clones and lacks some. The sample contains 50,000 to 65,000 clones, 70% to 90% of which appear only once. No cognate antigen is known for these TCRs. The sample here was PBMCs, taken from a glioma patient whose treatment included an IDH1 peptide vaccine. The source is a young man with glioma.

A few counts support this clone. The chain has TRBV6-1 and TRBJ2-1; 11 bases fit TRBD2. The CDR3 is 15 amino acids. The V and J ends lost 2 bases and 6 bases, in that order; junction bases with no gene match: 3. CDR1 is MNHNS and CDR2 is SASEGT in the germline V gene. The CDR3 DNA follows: TGTGCCAGCAGTGAATTTAGCGGGGGGGCCAATGAGCAGTTCTTC. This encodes CASSEFSGGANEQFF.

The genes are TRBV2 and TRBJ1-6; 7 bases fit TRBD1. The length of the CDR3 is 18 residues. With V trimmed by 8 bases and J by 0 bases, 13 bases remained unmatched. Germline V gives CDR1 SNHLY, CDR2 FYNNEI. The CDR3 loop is CASEGRTGQSSYNSPLHF. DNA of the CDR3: TGTGCCAGCGAGGGTAGGACGGGACAGAGCTCCTATAATTCACCCCTCCACTTT.

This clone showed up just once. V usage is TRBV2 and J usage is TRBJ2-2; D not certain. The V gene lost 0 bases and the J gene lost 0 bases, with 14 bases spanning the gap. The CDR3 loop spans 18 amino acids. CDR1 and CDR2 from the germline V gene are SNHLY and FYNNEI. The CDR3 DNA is TGTGCCAGCAGTGAAGCGCCCGCCGGTTTCGCGAACACCGGGGAGCTGTTTTTT. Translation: CASSEAPAGFANTGELFF.

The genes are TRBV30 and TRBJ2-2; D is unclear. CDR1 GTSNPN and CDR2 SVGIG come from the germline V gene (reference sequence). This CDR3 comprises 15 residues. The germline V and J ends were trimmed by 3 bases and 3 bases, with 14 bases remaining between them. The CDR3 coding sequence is TGTGCCTGGAGGACGATTATTCAGGACACCGGGGAGCTGTTTTTT. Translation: CAWRTIIQDTGELFF.

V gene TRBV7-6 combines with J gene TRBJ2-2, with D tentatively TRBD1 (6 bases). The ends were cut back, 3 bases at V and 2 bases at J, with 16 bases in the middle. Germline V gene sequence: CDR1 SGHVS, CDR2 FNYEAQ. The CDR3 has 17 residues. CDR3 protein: CASSFRDGGLNTGELFF. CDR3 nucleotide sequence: TGTGCCAGCAGCTTTCGGGATGGGGGCTTAAACACCGGGGAGCTGTTTTTT.

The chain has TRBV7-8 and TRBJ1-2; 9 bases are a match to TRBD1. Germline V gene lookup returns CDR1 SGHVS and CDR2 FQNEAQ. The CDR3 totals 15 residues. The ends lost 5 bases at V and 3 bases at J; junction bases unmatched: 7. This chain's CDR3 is CASSRRQGGYYGYTF. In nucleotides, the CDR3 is TGTGCCAGCAGCCGGAGACAGGGGGGCTACTATGGCTACACCTTC.

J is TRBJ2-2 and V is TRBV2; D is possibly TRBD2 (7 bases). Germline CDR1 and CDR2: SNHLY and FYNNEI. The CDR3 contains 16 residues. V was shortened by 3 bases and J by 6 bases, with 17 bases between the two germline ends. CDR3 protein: CASSDLGGHQAGELFF. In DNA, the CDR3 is TGTGCCAGCAGTGATTTGGGGGGGCATCAGGCCGGGGAGCTGTTTTTT.

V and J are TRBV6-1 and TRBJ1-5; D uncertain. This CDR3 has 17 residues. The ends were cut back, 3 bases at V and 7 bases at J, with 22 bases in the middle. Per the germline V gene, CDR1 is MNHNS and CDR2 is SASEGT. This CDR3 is CASSEGGLEWVRQPQHF. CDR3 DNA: TGTGCCAGCAGTGAGGGAGGGCTTGAGTGGGTTCGACAGCCCCAGCATTTT.

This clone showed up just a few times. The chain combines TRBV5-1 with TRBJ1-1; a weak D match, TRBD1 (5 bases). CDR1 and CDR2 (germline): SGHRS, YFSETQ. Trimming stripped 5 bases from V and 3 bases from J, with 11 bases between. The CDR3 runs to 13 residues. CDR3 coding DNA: TGCGCCAGCAGAACAGACAGTTACACTGAAGCTTTCTTT. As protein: CASRTDSYTEAFF. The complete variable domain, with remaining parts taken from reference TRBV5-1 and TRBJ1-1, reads KAGVTQTPRYLIKTRGQQVTLSCSPISGHRSVSWYQQTPGQGLQFLFEYFSETQRNKGNFPGRFSGRQFSNSRSEMNVSTLELGDSALYLCASRTDSYTEAFFGQGTRLTVV.

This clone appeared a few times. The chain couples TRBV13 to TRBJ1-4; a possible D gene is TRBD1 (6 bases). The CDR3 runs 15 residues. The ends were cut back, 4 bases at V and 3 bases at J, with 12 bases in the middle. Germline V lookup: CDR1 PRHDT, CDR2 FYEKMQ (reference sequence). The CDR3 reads CASSSRGTPNEKLFF. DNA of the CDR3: TGTGCCAGCAGCTCCCGGGGGACACCTAATGAAAAACTGTTTTTT.

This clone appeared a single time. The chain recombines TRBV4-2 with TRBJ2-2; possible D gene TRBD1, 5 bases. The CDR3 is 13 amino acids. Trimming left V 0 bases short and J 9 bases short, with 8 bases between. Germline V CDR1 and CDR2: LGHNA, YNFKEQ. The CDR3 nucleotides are TGTGCCAGCAGCCAAGAGGGGCAGCGGGAGCTGTTTTTT. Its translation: CASSQEGQRELFF.

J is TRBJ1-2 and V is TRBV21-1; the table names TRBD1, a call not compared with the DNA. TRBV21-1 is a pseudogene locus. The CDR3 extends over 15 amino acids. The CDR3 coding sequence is TGTGCCAGCAGCAAAGTGGGCAGAATTCTTGGTGGCTACACCTTC. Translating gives CASSKVGRILGGYTF.

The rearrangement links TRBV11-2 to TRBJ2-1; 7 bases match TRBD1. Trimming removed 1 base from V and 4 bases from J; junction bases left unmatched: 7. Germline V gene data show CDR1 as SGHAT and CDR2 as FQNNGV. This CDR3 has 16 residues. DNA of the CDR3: TGTGCCAGCAGCTTAGTCCGGGCAGGGGGATACAATGAGCAGTTCTTC. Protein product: CASSLVRAGGYNEQFF.

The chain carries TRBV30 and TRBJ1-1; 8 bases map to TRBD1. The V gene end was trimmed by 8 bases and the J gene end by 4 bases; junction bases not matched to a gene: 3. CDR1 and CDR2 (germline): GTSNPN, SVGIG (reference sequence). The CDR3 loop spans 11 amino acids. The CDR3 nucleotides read TGTGCCCGTACAGGGGGCACTGAAGCTTTCTTT. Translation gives CARTGGTEAFF.

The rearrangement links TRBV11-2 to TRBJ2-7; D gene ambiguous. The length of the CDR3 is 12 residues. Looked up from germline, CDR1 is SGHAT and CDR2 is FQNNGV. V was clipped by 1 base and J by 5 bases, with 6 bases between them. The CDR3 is CASSLGLDEQYF. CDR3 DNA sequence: TGTGCCAGCAGCTTAGGTTTAGACGAGCAGTACTTC.

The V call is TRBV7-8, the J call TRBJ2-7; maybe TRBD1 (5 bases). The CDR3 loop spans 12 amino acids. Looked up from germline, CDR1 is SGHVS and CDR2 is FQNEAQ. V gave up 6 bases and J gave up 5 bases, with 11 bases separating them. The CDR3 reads CASRKDTDEQYF. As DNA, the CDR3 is TGTGCCAGCAGAAAGGACACCGACGAGCAGTACTTC.

The CDR3, as DNA: TGTGCCAGCAGCTTGGGAGGGACAGACTCCTACAATGAGCAGTTCTTC. It yields the protein CASSLGGTDSYNEQFF. This chain links TRBV5-4 with TRBJ2-1; 7 bases map to TRBD1. V lost 0 bases to trimming and J lost 0 bases; unmatched junction nucleotides: 3. The CDR3 contains 16 residues. CDR1 and CDR2 from the germline V gene are SGHNT and YYREEE (reference sequence).

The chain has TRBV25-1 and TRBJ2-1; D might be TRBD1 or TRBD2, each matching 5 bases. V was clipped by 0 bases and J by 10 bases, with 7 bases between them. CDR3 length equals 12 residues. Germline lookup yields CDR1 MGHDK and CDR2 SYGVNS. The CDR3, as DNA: TGTGCCAGCAGTGAATACGGGACCGAGCAGTTCTTC. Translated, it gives CASSEYGTEQFF. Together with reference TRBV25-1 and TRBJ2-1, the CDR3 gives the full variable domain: EADIYQTPRYLVIGTGKKITLECSQTMGHDKMYWYQQDPGMELHLIHYSYGVNSTEKGDLSSESTVSRIRTEHFPLTLESARPSHTSQYLCASSEYGTEQFFGPGTRLTVL.

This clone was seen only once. In DNA form, the CDR3 reads TGCGCCAGCAGCTTGGGAGGGACTAGCGGGGTAATCTACGAGCAGTACTTC. This sequence encodes CASSLGGTSGVIYEQYF. This chain links TRBV5-1 with TRBJ2-7; TRBD2 matches 13 bases. V lost 0 bases and J lost 3; bases outside the gene matches: 6. The CDR3 sequence is 17 residues long. Germline CDR1 SGHRS, CDR2 YFSETQ.

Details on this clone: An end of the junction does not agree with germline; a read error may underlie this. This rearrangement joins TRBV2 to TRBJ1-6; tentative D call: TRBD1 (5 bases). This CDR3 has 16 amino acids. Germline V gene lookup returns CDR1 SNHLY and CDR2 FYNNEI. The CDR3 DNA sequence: TGTGCCAGCAGTGACAGGGTTGGGTCCTATGATTCACCCCTCCACTTT. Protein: CASSDRVGSYDSPLHF. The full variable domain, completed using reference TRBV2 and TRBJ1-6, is EPEVTQTPSHQVTQMGQEVILRCVPISNHLYFYWYRQILGQKVEFLVSFYNNEISEKSEIFDDQFSVERPDGSNFTLKIRSTKLEDSAMYFCASSDRVGSYDSPLHFGNGTRLTVT.

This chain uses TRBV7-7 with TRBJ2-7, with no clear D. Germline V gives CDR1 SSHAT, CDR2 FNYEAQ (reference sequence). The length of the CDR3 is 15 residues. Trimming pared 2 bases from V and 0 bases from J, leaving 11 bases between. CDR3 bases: TGTGCCAGCAGCTTAAGTTCTGGTAACTCCTACGAGCAGTACTTC. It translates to CASSLSSGNSYEQYF.

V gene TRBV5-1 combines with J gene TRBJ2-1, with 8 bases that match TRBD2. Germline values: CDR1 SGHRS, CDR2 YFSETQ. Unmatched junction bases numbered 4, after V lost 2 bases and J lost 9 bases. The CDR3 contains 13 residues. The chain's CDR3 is CASSFAGTSEQFF. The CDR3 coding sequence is TGCGCCAGCAGCTTCGCAGGGACTAGTGAGCAGTTCTTC.

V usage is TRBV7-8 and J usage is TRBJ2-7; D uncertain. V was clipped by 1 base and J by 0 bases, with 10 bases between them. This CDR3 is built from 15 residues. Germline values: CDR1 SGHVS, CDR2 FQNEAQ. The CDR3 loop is CASSLERTASYEQYF. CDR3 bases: TGTGCCAGCAGCTTAGAACGAACAGCCTCCTACGAGCAGTACTTC.

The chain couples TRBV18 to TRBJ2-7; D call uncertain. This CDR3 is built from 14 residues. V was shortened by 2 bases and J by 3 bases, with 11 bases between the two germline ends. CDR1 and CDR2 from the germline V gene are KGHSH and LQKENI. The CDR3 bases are TGTGCCAGCTCACCAATGGACGCCGACTACGAGCAGTACTTC. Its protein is CASSPMDADYEQYF.

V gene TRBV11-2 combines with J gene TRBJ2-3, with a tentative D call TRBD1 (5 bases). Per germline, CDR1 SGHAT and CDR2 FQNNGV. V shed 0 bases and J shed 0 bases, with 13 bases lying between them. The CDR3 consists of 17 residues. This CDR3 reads CASSLDRAGPSTDTQYF. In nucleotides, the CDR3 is TGTGCCAGCAGCTTAGATAGGGCAGGGCCTAGCACAGATACGCAGTATTTT.

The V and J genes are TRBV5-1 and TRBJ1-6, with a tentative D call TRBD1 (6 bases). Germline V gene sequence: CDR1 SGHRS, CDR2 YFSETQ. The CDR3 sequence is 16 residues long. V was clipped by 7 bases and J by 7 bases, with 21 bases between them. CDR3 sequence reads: CASARGEGSRNSPLHF. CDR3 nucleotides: TGCGCCAGCGCAAGGGGGGAGGGGTCGAGAAATTCACCCCTCCACTTT.

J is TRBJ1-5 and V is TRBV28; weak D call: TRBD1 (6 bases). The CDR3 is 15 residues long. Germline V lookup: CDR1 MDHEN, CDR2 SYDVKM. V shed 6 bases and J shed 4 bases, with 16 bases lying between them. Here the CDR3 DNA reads TGTGCCAGCAGATATACACAGGGAAGTAATCAGCCCCAGCATTTT. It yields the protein CASRYTQGSNQPQHF. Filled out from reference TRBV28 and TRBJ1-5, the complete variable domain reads DVKVTQSSRYLVKRTGEKVFLECVQDMDHENMFWYRQDPGLGLRLIYFSYDVKMKEKGDIPEGYSVSREKKERFSLILESASTNQTSMYLCASRYTQGSNQPQHFGDGTRLSIL.

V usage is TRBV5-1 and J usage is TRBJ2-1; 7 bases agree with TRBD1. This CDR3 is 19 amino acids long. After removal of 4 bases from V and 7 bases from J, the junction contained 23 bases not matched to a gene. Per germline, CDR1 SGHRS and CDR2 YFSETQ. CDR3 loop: CASSDLYSDREKRKNEQFF. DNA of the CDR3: TGCGCCAGCAGCGACCTCTACTCAGACAGGGAGAAAAGAAAGAATGAGCAGTTCTTC.

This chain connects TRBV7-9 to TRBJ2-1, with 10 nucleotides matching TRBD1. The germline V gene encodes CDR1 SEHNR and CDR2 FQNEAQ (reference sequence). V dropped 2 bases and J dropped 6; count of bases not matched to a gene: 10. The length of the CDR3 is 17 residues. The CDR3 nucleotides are TGTGCCAGCAGCTTAAATATCGGACAGGGGGGTAGCAATGAGCAGTTCTTC. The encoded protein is CASSLNIGQGGSNEQFF.

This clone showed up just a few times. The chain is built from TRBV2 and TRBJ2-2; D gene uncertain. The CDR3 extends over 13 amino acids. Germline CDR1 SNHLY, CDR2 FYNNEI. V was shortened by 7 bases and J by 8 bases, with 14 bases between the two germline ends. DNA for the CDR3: TGTGCCAGCAAGGACCCTGGCCCTGGGGAGCTGTTTTTT. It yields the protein CASKDPGPGELFF.

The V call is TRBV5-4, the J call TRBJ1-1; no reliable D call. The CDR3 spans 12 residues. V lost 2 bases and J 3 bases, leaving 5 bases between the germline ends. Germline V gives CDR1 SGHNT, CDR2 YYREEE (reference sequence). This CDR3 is CASSFGDTEAFF. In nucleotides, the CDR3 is TGTGCCAGCAGCTTTGGGGACACTGAAGCTTTCTTT.

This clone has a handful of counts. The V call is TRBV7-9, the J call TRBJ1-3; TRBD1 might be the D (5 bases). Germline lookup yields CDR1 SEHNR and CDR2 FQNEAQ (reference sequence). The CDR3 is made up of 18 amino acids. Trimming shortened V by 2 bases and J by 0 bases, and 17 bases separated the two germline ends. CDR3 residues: CASSLRPGPISSGNTIYF. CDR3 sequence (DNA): TGTGCCAGCAGCTTAAGGCCGGGGCCGATTTCCTCTGGAAACACCATATATTTT.